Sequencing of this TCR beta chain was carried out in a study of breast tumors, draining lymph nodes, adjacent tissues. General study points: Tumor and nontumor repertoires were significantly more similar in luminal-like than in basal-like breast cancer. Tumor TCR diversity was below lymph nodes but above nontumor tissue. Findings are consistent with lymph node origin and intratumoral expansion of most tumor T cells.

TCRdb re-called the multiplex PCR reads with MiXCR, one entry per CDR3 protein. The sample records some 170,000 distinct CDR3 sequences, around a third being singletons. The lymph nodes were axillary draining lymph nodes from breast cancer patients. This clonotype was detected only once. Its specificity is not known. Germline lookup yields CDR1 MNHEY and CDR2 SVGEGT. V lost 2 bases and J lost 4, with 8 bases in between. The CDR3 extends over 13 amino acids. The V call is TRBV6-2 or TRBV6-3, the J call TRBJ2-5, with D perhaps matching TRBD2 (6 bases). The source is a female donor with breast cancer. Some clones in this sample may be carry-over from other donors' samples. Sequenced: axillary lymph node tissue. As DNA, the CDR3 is TGTGCCAGCAGTTACGGAGGGAGAGAGACCCAGTACTTC. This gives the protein CASSYGGRETQYF.